A single TCR beta chain is shown here with its context. Its matching antigen is unknown. This sample stems from a study of shared clonotypes between healthy human individuals. Study at large: With ages of 18 to 49, the donors were a couple of women and three men. Study observations and caveats: It was the few donors that limited the genetic and exposure-history diversity represented.

Generated by immunoSEQ multiplex PCR, the TCRdb table keeps only in-frame clones and is missing some. The data show about 510,000 clones, around 96% seen once. The sample consisted of naive CD4+ T cells sorted from blood. Subset in this sample: CD45RA+ positively selected. The TCR sequence derives from a woman aged 25 to 39 in good health.

CDR3 region: CASSYGGHGQPQHF. CDR3 coding DNA: TGTGCCAGCAGTTATGGGGGGCACGGTCAGCCCCAGCATTTT. V gene TRBV6-6 combines with J gene TRBJ1-5, with a tentative D call TRBD1 (6 bases). Per the germline V gene, CDR1 is MNHNY and CDR2 is SVGAGI (reference sequence). V gave up 3 bases and J gave up 6 bases, with 12 bases separating them. The CDR3 is 14 amino acids.